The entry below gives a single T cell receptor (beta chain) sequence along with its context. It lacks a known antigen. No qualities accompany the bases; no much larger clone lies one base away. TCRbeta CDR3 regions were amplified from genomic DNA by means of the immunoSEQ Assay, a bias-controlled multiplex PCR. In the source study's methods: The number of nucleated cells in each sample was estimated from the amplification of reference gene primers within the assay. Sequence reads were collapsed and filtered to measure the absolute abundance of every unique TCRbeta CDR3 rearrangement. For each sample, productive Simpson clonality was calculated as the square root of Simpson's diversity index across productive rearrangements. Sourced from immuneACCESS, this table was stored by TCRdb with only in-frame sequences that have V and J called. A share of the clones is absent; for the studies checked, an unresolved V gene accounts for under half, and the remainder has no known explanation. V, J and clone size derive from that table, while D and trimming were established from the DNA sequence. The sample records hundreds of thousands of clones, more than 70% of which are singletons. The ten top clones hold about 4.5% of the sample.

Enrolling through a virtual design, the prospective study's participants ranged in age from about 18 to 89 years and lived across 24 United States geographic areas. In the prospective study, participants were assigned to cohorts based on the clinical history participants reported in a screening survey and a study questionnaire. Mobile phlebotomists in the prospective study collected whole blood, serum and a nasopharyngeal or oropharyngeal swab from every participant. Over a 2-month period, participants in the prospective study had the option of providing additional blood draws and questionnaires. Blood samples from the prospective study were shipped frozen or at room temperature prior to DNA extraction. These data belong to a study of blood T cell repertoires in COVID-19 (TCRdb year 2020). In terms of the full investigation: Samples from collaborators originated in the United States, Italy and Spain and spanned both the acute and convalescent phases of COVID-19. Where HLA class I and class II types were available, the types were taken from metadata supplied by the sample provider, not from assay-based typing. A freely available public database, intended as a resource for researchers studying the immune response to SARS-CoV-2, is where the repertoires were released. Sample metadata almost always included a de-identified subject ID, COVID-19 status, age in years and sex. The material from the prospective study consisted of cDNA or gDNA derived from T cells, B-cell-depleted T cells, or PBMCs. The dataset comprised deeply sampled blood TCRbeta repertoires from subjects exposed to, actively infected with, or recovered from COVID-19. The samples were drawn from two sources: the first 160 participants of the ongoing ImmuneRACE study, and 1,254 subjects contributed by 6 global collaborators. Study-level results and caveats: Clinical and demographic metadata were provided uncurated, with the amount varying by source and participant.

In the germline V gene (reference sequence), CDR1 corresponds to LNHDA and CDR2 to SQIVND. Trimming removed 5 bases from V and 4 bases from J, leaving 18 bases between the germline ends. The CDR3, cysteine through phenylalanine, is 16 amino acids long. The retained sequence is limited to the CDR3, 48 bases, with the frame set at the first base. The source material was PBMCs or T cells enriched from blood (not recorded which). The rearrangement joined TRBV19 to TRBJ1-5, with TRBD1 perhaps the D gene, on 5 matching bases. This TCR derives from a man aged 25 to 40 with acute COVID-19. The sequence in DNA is TGTGCCAGTAGTCCCCTGAGCCAGGGTGGAAATCAGCCCCAGCATTTT. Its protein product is CASSPLSQGGNQPQHF.